This T cell receptor beta chain was sequenced during a study of TIL therapy for anti-PD-1-resistant metastatic lung cancer. Looking at the study overall: Tumors had a median PD-L1 proportion score of approximately 5.5%. Four tumors were EGFR-mutant and two were ALK-rearranged. Median tumor mutation burden was 1.5 mutations per megabase. Study results and caveats: Infused TIL clonotypes partially replaced the baseline blood repertoire, then decayed over months.

As for this clone: The target antigen is unknown.

Trimming took off 4 bases at V and 5 bases at J, with 9 bases between the two ends. From germline, CDR1 is SGHRS and CDR2 YFSETQ. The CDR3 sequence is 12 residues long. This was the immunoSEQ v3 assay. Some clones are missing from TCRdb's copy, which holds only in-frame ones; the method was immunoSEQ multiplex PCR. The sample yields 50,000 to 65,000 clones, 75% to 85% seen once. Time point denoted: pre-treatment sample, taken before nivolumab and TIL therapy. The specimen comprised blood, sampled at baseline. The chain is built from TRBV5-1 and TRBJ1-2, with no clear D. This TCR came from a person between 30 and 80 years old with non-small cell lung cancer. The CDR3 DNA follows: TGCGCCAGCAGCGCCTCCAGTTATGGCTACACCTTC. Protein product: CASSASSYGYTF.